The text below deals with one T cell receptor beta chain. Its antigen is undetermined. All of the isolated RNA was reverse transcribed, so expressed TCRB transcripts were sequenced. The data were produced by immunoSEQ multiplex PCR, yet TCRdb's version contains in-frame clones alone and is incomplete. Of about 620,000 clones listed, 15% are singletons. The data were obtained in a study of beta chain features in type 1 diabetes. Findings of the study overall: More deletions and fewer insertions at VDJ junctions were found in patients with type 1 diabetes.

The CDR3 runs to 13 residues. Trimming removed 4 bases from V and 10 bases from J; junction bases left unmatched: 8. Germline V gene sequence: CDR1 SEHNR, CDR2 FQNEAQ (reference sequence). The rearrangement joins TRBV7-9 to TRBJ1-1, with 8 bases lining up with TRBD1. Material for sequencing was naive CD4+ T cells from blood. This TCR was recovered from a man between 18 and 35 years old in good health. CDR3 sequence reads: CASSYSRTGLAFF. The CDR3 region has the DNA TGTGCCAGCAGCTATAGTCGGACAGGGTTAGCTTTCTTT.